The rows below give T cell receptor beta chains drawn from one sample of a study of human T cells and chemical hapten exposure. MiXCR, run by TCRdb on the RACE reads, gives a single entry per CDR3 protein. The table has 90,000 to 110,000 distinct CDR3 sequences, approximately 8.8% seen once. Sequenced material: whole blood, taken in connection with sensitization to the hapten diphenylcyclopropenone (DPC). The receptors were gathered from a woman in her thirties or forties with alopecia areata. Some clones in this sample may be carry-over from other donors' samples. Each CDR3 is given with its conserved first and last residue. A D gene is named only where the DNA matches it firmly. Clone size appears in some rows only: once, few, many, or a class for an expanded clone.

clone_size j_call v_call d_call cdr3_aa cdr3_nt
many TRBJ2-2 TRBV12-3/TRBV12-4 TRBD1 CASSLQGKGGELFF TGTGCCAGCAGTCTACAGGGGAAGGGCGGGGAGCTGTTTTTT
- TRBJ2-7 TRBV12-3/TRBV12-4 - CAGARTETAEQYF TGTGCCGGCGCCCGGACAGAAACTGCCGAGCAGTACTTC
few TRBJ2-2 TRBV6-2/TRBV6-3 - CASSLLGVANTGELFF TGTGCCAGCAGTTTACTCGGCGTTGCGAACACCGGGGAGCTGTTTTTT
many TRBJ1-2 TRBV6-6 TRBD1 CASSQSSGGYGYTF TGTGCCAGCAGTCAATCATCAGGGGGCTATGGCTACACCTTC
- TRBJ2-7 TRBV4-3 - CASSQDVGGGDYSYEQYF TGCGCCAGCAGCCAAGATGTAGGGGGGGGCGATTACTCCTACGAGCAGTACTTC
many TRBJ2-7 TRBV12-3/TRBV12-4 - CASSLARGLQSSYEQYF TGTGCCAGCAGTTTAGCGCGGGGACTGCAAAGCTCCTACGAGCAGTACTTC
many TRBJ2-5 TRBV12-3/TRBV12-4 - CASSFGPTQYF TGTGCCAGCAGTTTTGGGCCCACCCAGTACTTC
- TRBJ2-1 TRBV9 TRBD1 CASSGWDREVDEQFF TGTGCCAGCAGCGGATGGGACAGGGAGGTAGATGAGCAGTTCTTC
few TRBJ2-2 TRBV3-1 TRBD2 CASSQRLAGTGELFF TGTGCCAGCAGCCAAAGACTAGCGGGCACCGGGGAGCTGTTTTTT
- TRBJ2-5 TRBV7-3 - CASSSTREETQYF TGTGCCAGCAGCTCTACTAGAGAAGAGACCCAGTACTTC
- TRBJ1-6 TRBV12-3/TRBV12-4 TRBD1 CASSPGQGAHNSPLHF TGTGCCAGCAGTCCCGGACAGGGAGCTCATAATTCACCCCTCCACTTT
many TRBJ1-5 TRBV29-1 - CSVQEPNQPQHF TGCAGCGTTCAGGAGCCCAATCAGCCCCAGCATTTT
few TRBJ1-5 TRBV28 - CASRTHGGSGQPQHF TGTGCCAGCAGAACCCATGGGGGGTCTGGTCAGCCCCAGCATTTT
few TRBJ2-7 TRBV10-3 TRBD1 CAISDSRDRAGYEQYF TGTGCCATCAGTGATTCGAGGGACAGGGCCGGCTACGAGCAGTACTTC